This TCR beta chain came from a study of cytomegalovirus exposure and HLA in healthy donors. Study results and limitations: Because they were indistinguishable, some V segments, including TRBV6-2 and TRBV6-3, were excluded. Later work showed greater clonal expansion in HLA-associated TCR beta chains than in equally common others.

The CDR3 runs to 15 residues. The germline gives CDR1 SGHRS, CDR2 YFSETQ. With 4 bases clipped from V and 0 bases from J, the junction kept 4 bases outside the gene matches. This clone was detected only once. Its cognate antigen is unknown. Every donor was a healthy person donating bone marrow. Primers included in the PCR were 60 Vbeta and 13 Jbeta primers. Produced via immunoSEQ multiplex PCR; TCRdb's table is partial and in-frame only. The sample lists about 220,000 clones; over 65% were seen once. The chain combines TRBV5-1 with TRBJ2-7, with 10 positions matching TRBD2. The receptor was isolated from a man aged 18-30 years in good health and CMV-seronegative. What was sequenced was PBMCs. The CDR3 nucleotides are TGCGCCAGCAGCCTGGGACTAGCGACCTCCTACGAGCAGTACTTC. It codes for CASSLGLATSYEQYF.